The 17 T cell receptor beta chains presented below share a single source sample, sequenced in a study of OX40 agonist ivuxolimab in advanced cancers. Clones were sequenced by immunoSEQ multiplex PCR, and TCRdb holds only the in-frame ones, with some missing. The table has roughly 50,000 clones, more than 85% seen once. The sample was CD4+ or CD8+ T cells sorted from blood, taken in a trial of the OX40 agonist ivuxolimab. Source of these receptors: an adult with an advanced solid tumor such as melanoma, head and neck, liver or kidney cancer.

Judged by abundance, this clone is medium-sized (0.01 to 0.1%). The CDR3 DNA is TGTGCCAGCAGCGTAGCAGGGGCTGAAGCTTTCTTT. As protein: CASSVAGAEAFF. The chain couples TRBV9 to TRBJ1-1; TRBD1 might be the D (6 bases). The CDR3 loop spans 12 amino acids. The V end lost 0 bases, the J end lost 6 bases, and 6 bases lay between the germline ends. The V gene's germline CDR1 is SGDLS and CDR2 YYNGEE.

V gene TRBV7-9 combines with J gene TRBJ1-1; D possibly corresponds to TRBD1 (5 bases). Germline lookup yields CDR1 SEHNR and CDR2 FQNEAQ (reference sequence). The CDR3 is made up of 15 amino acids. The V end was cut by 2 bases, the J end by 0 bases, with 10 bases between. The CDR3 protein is CASSLNQGLNTEAFF. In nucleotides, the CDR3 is TGTGCCAGCAGCTTAAATCAGGGATTGAACACTGAAGCTTTCTTT. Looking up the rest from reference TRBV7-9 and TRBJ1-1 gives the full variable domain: DTGVSQNPRHKITKRGQNVTFRCDPISEHNRLYWYRQTLGQGPEFLTYFQNEAQLEKSRLLSDRFSAERPKGSFSTLEIQRTEQGDSAMYLCASSLNQGLNTEAFFGQGTRLTVV.

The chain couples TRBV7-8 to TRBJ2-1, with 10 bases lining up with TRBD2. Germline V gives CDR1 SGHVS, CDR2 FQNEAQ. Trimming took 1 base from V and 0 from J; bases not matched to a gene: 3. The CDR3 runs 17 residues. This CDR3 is CASSLGSGGHSYNEQFF. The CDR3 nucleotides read TGTGCCAGCAGCTTAGGTAGCGGGGGGCACTCCTACAATGAGCAGTTCTTC. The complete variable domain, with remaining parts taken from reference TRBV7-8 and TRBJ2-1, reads GAGVSQSPRYKVAKRGQDVALRCDPISGHVSLFWYQQALGQGPEFLTYFQNEAQLDKSGLPSDRFFAERPEGSVSTLKIQRTQQEDSAVYLCASSLGSGGHSYNEQFFGPGTRLTVL.

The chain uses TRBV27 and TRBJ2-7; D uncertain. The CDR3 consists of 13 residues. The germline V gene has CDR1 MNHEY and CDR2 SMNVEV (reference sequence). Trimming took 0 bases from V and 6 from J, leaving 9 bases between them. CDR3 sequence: CASSLSTGSEQYF. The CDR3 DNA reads TGTGCCAGCAGTTTATCGACGGGTTCCGAGCAGTACTTC.

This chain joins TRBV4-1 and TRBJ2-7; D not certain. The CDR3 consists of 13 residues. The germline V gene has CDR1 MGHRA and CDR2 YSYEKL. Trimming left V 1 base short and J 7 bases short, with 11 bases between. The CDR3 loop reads CASSQGGFREQYF. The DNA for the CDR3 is TGCGCCAGCAGCCAAGGCGGTTTCAGGGAGCAGTACTTC.

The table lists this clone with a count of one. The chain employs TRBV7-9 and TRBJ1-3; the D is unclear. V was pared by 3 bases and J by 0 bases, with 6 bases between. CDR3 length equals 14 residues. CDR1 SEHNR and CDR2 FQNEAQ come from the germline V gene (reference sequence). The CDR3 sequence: CASSFSGSGNTIYF. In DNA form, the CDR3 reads TGTGCCAGCAGCTTCAGCGGCTCTGGAAACACCATATATTTT.

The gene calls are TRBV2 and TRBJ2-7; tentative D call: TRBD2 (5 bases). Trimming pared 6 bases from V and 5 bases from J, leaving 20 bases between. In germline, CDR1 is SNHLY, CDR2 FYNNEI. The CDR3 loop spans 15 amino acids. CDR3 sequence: CASSPGAGPRDEQYF. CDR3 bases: TGTGCCAGCAGCCCTGGTGCCGGGCCGAGGGACGAGCAGTACTTC.

The CDR3, as DNA: TGTGCCAGTGAACATGGCCGGGACACGAACAACTATGGCTACACCTTC. It codes for CASEHGRDTNNYGYTF. This sequence joins TRBV13 and TRBJ1-2, with TRBD1 as a possible D gene (6 bases). V lost 9 bases and J 2 bases, leaving 22 bases between the germline ends. The CDR3 totals 16 residues. Germline values: CDR1 PRHDT, CDR2 FYEKMQ (reference sequence).

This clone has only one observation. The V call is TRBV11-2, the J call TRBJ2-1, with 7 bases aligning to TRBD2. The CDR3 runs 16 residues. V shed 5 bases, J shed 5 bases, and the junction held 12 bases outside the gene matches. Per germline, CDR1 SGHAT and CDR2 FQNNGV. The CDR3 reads CASSPPLGGINNEQFF. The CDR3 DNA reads TGTGCCAGCAGCCCTCCCCTGGGGGGGATTAACAATGAGCAGTTCTTC.

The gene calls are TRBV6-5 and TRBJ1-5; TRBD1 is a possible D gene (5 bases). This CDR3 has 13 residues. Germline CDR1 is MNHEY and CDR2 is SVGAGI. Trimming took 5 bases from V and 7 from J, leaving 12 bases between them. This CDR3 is CASSTPGKQPQHF. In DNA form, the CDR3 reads TGTGCCAGCAGTACACCAGGGAAGCAGCCCCAGCATTTT.

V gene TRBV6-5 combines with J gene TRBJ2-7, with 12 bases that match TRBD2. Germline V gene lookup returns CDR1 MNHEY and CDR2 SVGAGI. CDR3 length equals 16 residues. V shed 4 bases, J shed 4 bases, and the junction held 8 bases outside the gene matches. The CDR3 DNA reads TGTGCCAGCAGTTTCTCGACTAGCGGGAGTGATTACGAGCAGTACTTC. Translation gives CASSFSTSGSDYEQYF.

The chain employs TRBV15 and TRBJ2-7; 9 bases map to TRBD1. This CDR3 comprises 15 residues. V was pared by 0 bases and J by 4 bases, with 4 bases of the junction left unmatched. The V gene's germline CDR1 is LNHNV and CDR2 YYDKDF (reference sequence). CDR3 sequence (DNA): TGTGCCACCAGCAGAGAGCTGGGACAGGGATACGAGCAGTACTTC. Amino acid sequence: CATSRELGQGYEQYF.

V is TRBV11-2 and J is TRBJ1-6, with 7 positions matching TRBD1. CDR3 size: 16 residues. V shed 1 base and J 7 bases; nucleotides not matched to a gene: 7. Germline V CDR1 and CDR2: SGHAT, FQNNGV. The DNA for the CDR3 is TGTGCCAGCAGCTTAGTGCAGGGGACAGAGAATTCACCCCTCCACTTT. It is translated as CASSLVQGTENSPLHF.

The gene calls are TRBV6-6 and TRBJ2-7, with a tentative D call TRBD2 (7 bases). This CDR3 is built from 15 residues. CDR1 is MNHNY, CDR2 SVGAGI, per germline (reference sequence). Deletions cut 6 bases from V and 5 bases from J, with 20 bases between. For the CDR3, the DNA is TGTGCCAGCAGCATAGAGGGGGAGGGTGGAAACGAGCAGTACTTC. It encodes CASSIEGEGGNEQYF.

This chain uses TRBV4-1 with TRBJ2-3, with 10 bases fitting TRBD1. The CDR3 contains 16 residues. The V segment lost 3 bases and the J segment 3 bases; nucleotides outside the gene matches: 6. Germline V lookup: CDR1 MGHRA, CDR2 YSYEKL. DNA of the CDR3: TGCGCCAGCAGCCACATGACAGGGGGCGAGACAGATACGCAGTATTTT. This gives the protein CASSHMTGGETDTQYF.

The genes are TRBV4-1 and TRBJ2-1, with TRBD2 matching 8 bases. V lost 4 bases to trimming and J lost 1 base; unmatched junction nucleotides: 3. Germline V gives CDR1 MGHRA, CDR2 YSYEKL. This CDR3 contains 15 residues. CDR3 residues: CASSLAGPSYNEQFF. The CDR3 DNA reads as TGCGCCAGCAGCCTAGCGGGGCCTTCCTACAATGAGCAGTTCTTC.

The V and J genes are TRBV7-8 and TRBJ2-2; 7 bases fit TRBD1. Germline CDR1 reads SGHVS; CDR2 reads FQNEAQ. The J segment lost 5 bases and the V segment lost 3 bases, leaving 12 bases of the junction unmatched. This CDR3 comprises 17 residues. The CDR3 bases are TGTGCCAGCAGCTTCATCCGGGACAGCCCTCGTACCGGGGAGCTGTTTTTT. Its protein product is CASSFIRDSPRTGELFF.